This T cell receptor beta chain was sequenced during a study of T cells in Graves' hyperthyroidism and ophthalmopathy. The investigators amplified TCR beta CDR3 regions from RNA transcripts. An initial round of RT-PCR targeting the TCR CDR3 relied on the HTBI primer set. TCRdb reprocessed the multiplex PCR reads via MiXCR and lists one record per CDR3 protein. The sample has under 300,000 distinct CDR3 sequences; about 25% are singletons. The V gene's germline CDR1 is SGHRS and CDR2 YFSETQ. The CDR3 loop spans 14 amino acids. V was clipped by 2 bases and J by 1 base, with 9 bases between them. This clonotype was observed at least ten times.

The chain uses TRBV5-1 and TRBJ1-1; D unresolved. Material: blood. The source of this sequence is a man in his forties with Graves' hyperthyroidism that later progressed to Graves' ophthalmopathy. CDR3 region: CASSLAEKNTEAFF. The CDR3 DNA follows: TGCGCCAGCAGCTTAGCAGAAAAGAACACTGAAGCTTTCTTT.